The 26 T cell receptor beta chains reported below all come from one sample, sequenced in a study of blood T cell repertoires in COVID-19. TCRdb keeps only in-frame clones here, not all; method: immunoSEQ multiplex PCR. The table lists 130,000 to 150,000 clones, about nine tenths of them singletons. Material for sequencing was peripheral blood. These receptors were collected from a man aged 45-65 years who had recovered from COVID-19.

This rearrangement joins TRBV5-4 to TRBJ2-5; D uncertain. V was clipped by 1 base and J by 5 bases, with 12 bases between them. The CDR3 is 14 amino acids. Germline CDR1 SGHNT, CDR2 YYREEE (reference sequence). CDR3 coding DNA: TGTGCCAGCAGCTTGATCGGATCGAGGGAGACCCAGTACTTC. It encodes CASSLIGSRETQYF. The whole variable domain, filled in from reference TRBV5-4 and TRBJ2-5, reads ETGVTQSPTHLIKTRGQQVTLRCSSQSGHNTVSWYQQALGQGPQFIFQYYREEENGRGNFPPRFSGLQFPNYSSELNVNALELDDSALYLCASSLIGSRETQYFGPGTRLLVL.

The chain has TRBV4-3 and TRBJ2-2, with D unresolved. The CDR3 sequence is 13 residues long. The V gene's germline CDR1 is LGHNA and CDR2 YSLEER. Trimming took off 0 bases at V and 6 bases at J, with 5 bases between the two ends. The CDR3 protein is CASSQDRAGELFF. As DNA, the CDR3 is TGCGCCAGCAGCCAAGATAGAGCCGGGGAGCTGTTTTTT.

About this clone itself: Other DNA sequences within the sample encode an identical CDR3. The chain is built from TRBV19 and TRBJ1-1; D is unresolved. V gave up 6 bases and J gave up 5 bases, with 7 bases separating them. Germline V gives CDR1 LNHDA, CDR2 SQIVND (reference sequence). This CDR3 is 11 amino acids long. The CDR3 sequence: CASSRGTEAFF. The CDR3, as DNA: TGTGCCAGTAGCCGAGGTACTGAAGCTTTCTTT. Full variable domain (missing parts from reference TRBV19 and TRBJ1-1): DGGITQSPKYLFRKEGQNVTLSCEQNLNHDAMYWYRQDPGQGLRLIYYSQIVNDFQKGDIAEGYSVSREKKESFPLTVTSAQKNPTAFYLCASSRGTEAFFGQGTRLTVV.

The chain is built from TRBV19 and TRBJ2-7, with 7 bases that match TRBD1. Unmatched junction bases numbered 14, after V lost 3 bases and J lost 6 bases. The CDR3 length is 16 residues. Germline V gives CDR1 LNHDA, CDR2 SQIVND (reference sequence). The CDR3: CASSILINDRVGEQYF. The DNA for the CDR3 is TGTGCCAGTAGTATCCTAATCAATGACAGGGTTGGCGAGCAGTACTTC.

The chain's CDR3 is CASSSGLAGGNEETQYF. The DNA for the CDR3 is TGTGCCAGCAGCTCGGGACTAGCGGGGGGGAACGAGGAGACCCAGTACTTC. V and J are TRBV11-3 and TRBJ2-5, with TRBD2 matching 16 bases. The J segment lost 5 bases and the V segment lost 4 bases, leaving 7 bases of the junction unmatched. The length of the CDR3 is 17 residues. CDR1 is SGHNT and CDR2 is YENEEA in the germline V gene.

The chain joins TRBV5-1 to TRBJ1-1; D unresolved. V lost 0 bases and J 6 bases, leaving 12 bases between the germline ends. The CDR3 is made up of 14 amino acids. Germline V gene lookup returns CDR1 SGHRS and CDR2 YFSETQ. CDR3 DNA sequence: TGCGCCAGCAGCTTGGAAGGAGGGAAGGCTGAAGCTTTCTTT. Translation gives CASSLEGGKAEAFF. The variable domain in full, completed from reference TRBV5-1 and TRBJ1-1, reads KAGVTQTPRYLIKTRGQQVTLSCSPISGHRSVSWYQQTPGQGLQFLFEYFSETQRNKGNFPGRFSGRQFSNSRSEMNVSTLELGDSALYLCASSLEGGKAEAFFGQGTRLTVV.

The chain is built from TRBV14 and TRBJ2-7; D not certain. The CDR3 has 16 residues. Trimming took 1 base from V and 0 from J, leaving 13 bases between them. Germline V gene data show CDR1 as SGHDN and CDR2 as FVKESK. The CDR3 spells CASSQGIQLNSYEQYF. DNA for the CDR3: TGTGCCAGCAGCCAAGGTATACAGTTAAACTCCTACGAGCAGTACTTC.

This chain uses TRBV12-3 or TRBV12-4 with TRBJ2-1; D unclear. CDR3 length: 11 amino acids. V lost 6 bases and J 3 bases, leaving 3 bases between the germline ends. DNA for the CDR3: TGTGCCAGCAGGTACTACAATGAGCAGTTCTTC. This gives the protein CASRYYNEQFF.

This rearrangement joins TRBV7-2 to TRBJ2-1, with 12 bases identical to TRBD2. V gave up 0 bases and J gave up 6 bases; unmatched junction bases: 3. CDR1 and CDR2 (germline): SGHTA, FQGNSA. The length of the CDR3 is 16 residues. The CDR3 here is CASSLALAGGFNEQFF. In DNA, the CDR3 is TGTGCCAGCAGCTTAGCGCTAGCGGGGGGGTTCAATGAGCAGTTCTTC.

J is TRBJ2-2 and V is TRBV6-5, with D tentatively TRBD2 (6 bases). The V end lost 2 bases, the J end lost 1 base, and 8 bases lay between the germline ends. The CDR3 contains 15 residues. Germline loops: CDR1 MNHEY, CDR2 SVGAGI. Here the CDR3 DNA reads TGTGCCAGCAGTTACCGGCGGGGGAACACCGGGGAGCTGTTTTTT. It codes for CASSYRRGNTGELFF.

The CDR3 reads CASSQEIMGLALNEQFF. CDR3 DNA sequence: TGTGCCAGCAGCCAAGAAATCATGGGACTAGCCCTCAATGAGCAGTTCTTC. This chain links TRBV4-2 with TRBJ2-1, with 9 nucleotides matching TRBD2. The CDR3 is 17 residues long. After removal of 0 bases from V and 6 bases from J, the junction contained 9 bases not matched to a gene. Germline CDR1 and CDR2: LGHNA and YNFKEQ.

The chain links TRBV9 to TRBJ1-1; D is possibly TRBD1 (6 bases). Germline CDR1 and CDR2: SGDLS and YYNGEE. The CDR3 has 14 amino acids. V shed 4 bases and J shed 0 bases, with 10 bases lying between them. The CDR3 DNA reads TGTGCCAGCAGCCCGGGACAAGTGAACACTGAAGCTTTCTTT. It encodes CASSPGQVNTEAFF.

V usage is TRBV20-1 and J usage is TRBJ2-5; TRBD1 is a possible D gene (5 bases). Germline loops: CDR1 DFQATT, CDR2 SNEGSKA (reference sequence). The CDR3 totals 13 residues. V lost 3 bases and J 4 bases, leaving 12 bases between the germline ends. The CDR3 reads CSASTRVLETQYF. The CDR3 bases are TGCAGTGCTAGTACCAGGGTATTAGAGACCCAGTACTTC.

In this sample, this clone turned up once. V and J are TRBV6-5 and TRBJ2-5; D might be TRBD2 (5 bases). Between the trimmed V and J ends, which lost 3 bases and 5 bases, there was a span of 13 bases. Looked up from germline, CDR1 is MNHEY and CDR2 is SVGAGI. CDR3 length equals 14 residues. CDR3 bases: TGTGCCAGCAGTTATTCCGGACTGAGGGAGACCCAGTACTTC. It codes for CASSYSGLRETQYF.

V and J are TRBV29-1 and TRBJ2-5; D perhaps matches TRBD1 (6 bases). This CDR3 comprises 12 residues. Germline-derived CDR1 and CDR2 are SQVTM and ANQGSEA. V lost 5 bases and J 2 bases, leaving 9 bases between the germline ends. The CDR3 region is CSVSGQQETQYF. DNA for the CDR3: TGCAGCGTTTCTGGACAGCAAGAGACCCAGTACTTC.

V and J are TRBV21-1 and TRBJ1-6; the table's D call of TRBD1 was not tested on the DNA. TRBV21-1 is described as a pseudogene. This CDR3 is built from 17 residues. CDR3 sequence reads: CASSKGQGSSYNSPLHF. The CDR3 DNA reads as TGTGCCAGCAGCAAAGGACAGGGGAGCTCCTATAATTCACCCCTCCACTTT.

The chain combines TRBV5-1 with TRBJ2-7; D not resolved. This CDR3 has 13 residues. Germline CDR1 reads SGHRS; CDR2 reads YFSETQ. The ends were cut back, 4 bases at V and 0 bases at J, with 8 bases in the middle. CDR3 coding DNA: TGCGCCAGCAGCCCGCCGAGCTCCTACGAGCAGTACTTC. This codes for CASSPPSSYEQYF.

J is TRBJ1-2 and V is TRBV4-3, with 9 bases matching TRBD1. CDR1 and CDR2 (germline): LGHNA, YSLEER. The CDR3 has 14 residues. J gave up 5 bases and V 5 bases, and 6 bases lay outside the gene matches. This chain's CDR3 is CASSAGTGRYGYTF. Here the CDR3 DNA reads TGCGCCAGCAGCGCCGGGACAGGGAGGTATGGCTACACCTTC.

The chain combines TRBV27 with TRBJ2-3, with 7 nucleotides matching TRBD1. The CDR3 totals 17 residues. The V segment lost 2 bases and the J segment 6 bases; nucleotides outside the gene matches: 14. Germline CDR1 and CDR2: MNHEY and SMNVEV (reference sequence). Written as DNA, the CDR3 is TGTGCCAGCAGTTTAGAAAACAGGGGCTTAACACGGGATACGCAGTATTTT. Translated: CASSLENRGLTRDTQYF.

The CDR3 here is CASSEGDRAIMNTEAFF. DNA for the CDR3: TGTGCCAGCAGTGAGGGGGACAGGGCGATTATGAACACTGAAGCTTTCTTT. J is TRBJ1-1 and V is TRBV2, with 9 positions matching TRBD1. With 3 bases clipped from V and 0 bases from J, the junction kept 8 bases outside the gene matches. Germline V gene sequence: CDR1 SNHLY, CDR2 FYNNEI. The CDR3 runs 17 residues.

The rearrangement joins TRBV5-1 to TRBJ2-1; 9 positions match TRBD2. Trimming took 4 bases from V and 3 from J; bases not matched to a gene: 11. This CDR3 has 17 residues. CDR1 SGHRS and CDR2 YFSETQ come from the germline V gene. Written as DNA, the CDR3 is TGCGCCAGCAGCCAAAGCTCTAGCGGGGCTTTCTACAATGAGCAGTTCTTC. It codes for CASSQSSSGAFYNEQFF.

V usage is TRBV6-1 and J usage is TRBJ2-7, with D unclear. V dropped 1 base and J dropped 2 bases, with 12 bases sitting between them. This CDR3 contains 15 residues. Germline CDR1 reads MNHNS; CDR2 reads SASEGT. CDR3 sequence (DNA): TGTGCCAGCAGTGAAGAGGCAGGCGAGCCCTACGAGCAGTACTTC. Translating it yields CASSEEAGEPYEQYF.

This clone was seen a single time. The chain joins TRBV7-8 to TRBJ2-7; 9 nucleotides line up with TRBD1. Trimming removed 4 bases from V and 1 base from J; junction bases left unmatched: 5. This CDR3 is 15 amino acids long. The germline V gene encodes CDR1 SGHVS and CDR2 FQNEAQ. CDR3 sequence (DNA): TGTGCCAGCAGCTCCCCGGGACAGGGATCCTACGAGCAGTACTTC. This translates into CASSSPGQGSYEQYF.

V usage is TRBV29-1 and J usage is TRBJ2-7; tentative D call: TRBD1 (7 bases). Germline values: CDR1 SQVTM, CDR2 ANQGSEA. V shed 5 bases and J shed 5 bases, with 16 bases lying between them. The CDR3 consists of 13 residues. CDR3 DNA: TGCAGCGTTAACCAGGGGGGAGTGAACGAGCAGTACTTC. Translated: CSVNQGGVNEQYF.

The chain joins TRBV5-1 to TRBJ1-3, with 7 bases aligning to TRBD1. The CDR3 contains 16 residues. Per germline, CDR1 SGHRS and CDR2 YFSETQ. V lost 4 bases, J lost 2 bases, and 9 bases stayed unmatched. As DNA, the CDR3 is TGCGCCAGCAGCCTGGGGCCGACAGGGACTGGAAACACCATATATTTT. Amino acids: CASSLGPTGTGNTIYF.

The chain couples TRBV18 to TRBJ1-2; D is unclear. This CDR3 has 14 residues. V shed 2 bases and J shed 2 bases, with 9 bases lying between them. Germline V gene sequence: CDR1 KGHSH, CDR2 LQKENI. The CDR3 region has the DNA TGTGCCAGCTCACCAGGCGGTGCGAACTATGGCTACACCTTC. Its translation is CASSPGGANYGYTF.